The clone carrying this T cell receptor (beta chain) is a singleton in its sample. Generated by immunoSEQ multiplex PCR, the TCRdb table keeps only in-frame clones and is missing some. The data show over 250,000 clones, 89% seen once. This sample is drawn from a study of blood T cell repertoires in COVID-19. Study-level background: Samples representing acute and convalescent COVID-19 were sourced from the United States, Italy and Spain. In each case, the material was cDNA or gDNA derived from T cells, B-cell-depleted T cells, or PBMCs.

CDR1 and CDR2 from the germline V gene are SGHDT and YYEEEE. V was clipped by 0 bases and J by 7 bases, with 5 bases between them. The length of the CDR3 is 13 residues. The sample comprised peripheral blood. The chain links TRBV5-6 to TRBJ1-6, with unresolved D. This receptor was taken from a man aged 50 to 60 with acute or convalescent COVID-19. The CDR3 nucleotides are TGTGCCAGCAGCTTGGTCAAAAATTCACCCCTCCACTTT. It translates to CASSLVKNSPLHF. Full variable domain (missing parts from reference TRBV5-6 and TRBJ1-6): DAGVTQSPTHLIKTRGQQVTLRCSPKSGHDTVSWYQQALGQGPQFIFQYYEEEERQRGNFPDRFSGHQFPNYSSELNVNALLLGDSALYLCASSLVKNSPLHFGNGTRLTVT.